This T cell receptor beta chain was recovered during a study of blood T cell repertoires in COVID-19. Germline V CDR1 and CDR2: SGHVS, FNYEAQ. This CDR3 has 18 residues. The V gene end was trimmed by 0 bases and the J gene end by 4 bases; junction bases not matched to a gene: 10. Original processing methods: The assay estimated nucleated cells by amplifying reference gene primers. Using immunoSEQ multiplex PCR, the repertoire was profiled, and TCRdb retains in-frame clones only, with some absent. The D gene and trimming were derived from the DNA, and the V and J assignments and clone size from that table. The repertoire holds about 7,000 clones, with approximately 85% as singletons.

The V call is TRBV7-6, the J call TRBJ2-7; 12 positions match TRBD1. The receptor was isolated from a human donor in a cohort sampled during active COVID-19. The material sequenced was peripheral blood. This CDR3 is CASSLALPGQGARYEQYF. DNA of the CDR3: TGTGCCAGCAGCTTAGCCCTTCCGGGACAGGGGGCGCGGTACGAGCAGTACTTC.